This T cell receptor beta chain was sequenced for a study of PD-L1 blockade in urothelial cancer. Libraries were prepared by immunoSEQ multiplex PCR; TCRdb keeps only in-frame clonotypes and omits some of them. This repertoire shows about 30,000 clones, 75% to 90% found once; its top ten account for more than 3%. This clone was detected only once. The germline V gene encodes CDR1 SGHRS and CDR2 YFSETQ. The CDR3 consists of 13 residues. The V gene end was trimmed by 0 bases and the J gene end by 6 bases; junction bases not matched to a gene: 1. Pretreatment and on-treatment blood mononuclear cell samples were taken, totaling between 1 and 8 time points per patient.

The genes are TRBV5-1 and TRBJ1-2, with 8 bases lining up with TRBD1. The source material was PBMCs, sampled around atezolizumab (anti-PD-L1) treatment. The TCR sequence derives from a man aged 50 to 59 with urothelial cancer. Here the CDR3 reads CASSLGQGNGYTF. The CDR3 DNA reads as TGCGCCAGCAGCTTGGGACAGGGGAATGGCTACACCTTC.